Each of the 30 T cell receptor beta chains below was sequenced from the same sample in a study of T cells after yellow fever vaccination. MiXCR was run by TCRdb on the 5' RACE reads, yielding one entry per CDR3 protein. The data hold hundreds of thousands of distinct CDR3 sequences, with 9% to 15% observed a single time. Sequencing used PBMCs, obtained on the day of the yellow fever booster vaccination. Receptors originate from a man aged 25 to 40 who received the YFV17D yellow fever vaccine.

This clonotype was observed a handful of times. J is TRBJ2-1 and V is TRBV25-1; D might be TRBD2 (6 bases). Germline V lookup: CDR1 MGHDK, CDR2 SYGVNS. The CDR3 is made up of 14 amino acids. V lost 6 bases and J 5 bases, leaving 14 bases between the germline ends. CDR3 loop: CASSSERRDNEQFF. CDR3 nucleotide sequence: TGTGCCAGCAGCTCAGAGCGGAGGGACAATGAGCAGTTCTTC. Drawing the rest from reference TRBV25-1 and TRBJ2-1, the complete variable domain is EADIYQTPRYLVIGTGKKITLECSQTMGHDKMYWYQQDPGMELHLIHYSYGVNSTEKGDLSSESTVSRIRTEHFPLTLESARPSHTSQYLCASSSERRDNEQFFGPGTRLTVL.

This clonotype has a count of ten or more. The chain is built from TRBV4-3 and TRBJ2-7; weak D call: TRBD1 (5 bases). This CDR3 region has 15 residues. V was clipped by 4 bases and J by 6 bases, with 19 bases between them. Per the germline V gene, CDR1 is LGHNA and CDR2 is YSLEER. In nucleotides, the CDR3 is TGCGCCAGCAGCCCCTCTGATAGGGGATGGGTCGAGCAGTACTTC. It translates to CASSPSDRGWVEQYF.

The table lists this clonotype with a few counts. The CDR3 loop reads CSLILRTSGDTQYF. The CDR3 DNA follows: TGCAGCCTGATACTCCGCACCAGCGGAGATACGCAGTATTTT. The chain couples TRBV29-1 to TRBJ2-3; D may be TRBD2 (5 bases). The CDR3 loop spans 14 amino acids. CDR1 is SQVTM and CDR2 is ANQGSEA in the germline V gene. V gave up 8 bases and J gave up 5 bases, with 20 bases separating them.

Here the CDR3 DNA reads TGTGCCAGCAGCTCTCCAGGGCATCCCTTCCCGAATGAGCAGTTCTTC. It is translated as CASSSPGHPFPNEQFF. The V gene is TRBV7-2, the J gene TRBJ2-1, with D tentatively TRBD1 (5 bases). Germline CDR1 is SGHTA and CDR2 is FQGNSA. This CDR3 region has 16 residues. Trimming shortened V by 4 bases and J by 7 bases, and 20 bases separated the two germline ends.

This clonotype was found a few times. The rearrangement links TRBV5-5 to TRBJ1-5; 7 bases agree with TRBD1. This CDR3 comprises 15 residues. In germline, CDR1 is SGHKS, CDR2 YYEKEE (reference sequence). V was pared by 4 bases and J by 3 bases, with 7 bases of the junction left unmatched. DNA of the CDR3: TGTGCCAGCAGCGGCGGGACAGCAGACAATCAGCCCCAGCATTTT. This codes for CASSGGTADNQPQHF.

The table lists this clonotype with many counts. V usage is TRBV30 and J usage is TRBJ2-1; TRBD2 might be the D (6 bases). CDR1 GTSNPN and CDR2 SVGIG come from the germline V gene (reference sequence). CDR3 size: 12 residues. V shed 7 bases and J shed 6 bases, with 13 bases lying between them. Here the CDR3 reads CAFPSAGNEQFF. The CDR3 region has the DNA TGTGCCTTCCCCTCAGCGGGCAATGAGCAGTTCTTC.

The chain combines TRBV2 with TRBJ2-7, with a weak D call TRBD1 (6 bases). V was shortened by 11 bases and J by 2 bases, with 28 bases between the two germline ends. The germline V gene has CDR1 SNHLY and CDR2 FYNNEI. The CDR3 runs to 17 residues. The CDR3 coding sequence is TGTGCCTGCTGCTCGAACTCGAGACAGGCGTTGACCTACGAGCAGTACTTC. It is translated as CACCSNSRQALTYEQYF. Drawing the rest from reference TRBV2 and TRBJ2-7, the complete variable domain is EPEVTQTPSHQVTQMGQEVILRCVPISNHLYFYWYRQILGQKVEFLVSFYNNEISEKSEIFDDQFSVERPDGSNFTLKIRSTKLEDSAMYFCACCSNSRQALTYEQYFGPGTRLTVT.

The chain is built from TRBV7-6 and TRBJ1-3, with 7 bases fitting TRBD1. Germline CDR1 and CDR2: SGHVS and FNYEAQ. The CDR3 is 17 residues long. After removal of 5 bases from V and 0 bases from J, the junction contained 10 bases not matched to a gene. Here the CDR3 reads CASSIYRGGSSGNTIYF. The CDR3, as DNA: TGTGCCAGCAGCATCTACAGGGGTGGGAGCTCTGGAAACACCATATATTTT. Together with reference TRBV7-6 and TRBJ1-3, the CDR3 gives the full variable domain: GAGVSQSPRYKVTKRGQDVALRCDPISGHVSLYWYRQALGQGPEFLTYFNYEAQQDKSGLPNDRFSAERPEGSISTLTIQRTEQRDSAMYRCASSIYRGGSSGNTIYFGEGSWLTVV.

This clonotype was found a few times. The chain combines TRBV19 with TRBJ2-4, with TRBD2 matching over 10 bases. V lost 4 bases, J lost 4 bases, and 4 bases stayed unmatched. The CDR3 has 15 residues. CDR1 and CDR2 (germline): LNHDA, SQIVND (reference sequence). The CDR3 spells CASSNLAGVKNIQYF. CDR3 coding DNA: TGTGCCAGTAGTAACCTAGCGGGAGTAAAAAACATTCAGTACTTC.

This rearrangement joins TRBV12-3 or TRBV12-4 to TRBJ2-1; TRBD2 aligns across 14 bases. V was pared by 6 bases and J by 8 bases, with 6 bases of the junction left unmatched. The CDR3 length is 15 residues. CDR3 residues: CASSRRTSGRYEQFF. The CDR3 DNA is TGTGCCAGCAGCCGAAGGACTAGCGGGAGGTATGAGCAGTTCTTC.

This clonotype appeared a few times. The chain recombines TRBV19 with TRBJ2-7, with D perhaps TRBD1 or TRBD2 (7 bases each). This CDR3 contains 14 residues. Per the germline V gene, CDR1 is LNHDA and CDR2 is SQIVND (reference sequence). The ends were cut back, 5 bases at V and 5 bases at J, with 16 bases in the middle. The CDR3, as DNA: TGTGCCAGTAGTTCCCGGGGAGGGGGCCACGAGCAGTACTTC. Amino acids: CASSSRGGGHEQYF. The full variable domain, with the rest looked up from reference TRBV19 and TRBJ2-7, is DGGITQSPKYLFRKEGQNVTLSCEQNLNHDAMYWYRQDPGQGLRLIYYSQIVNDFQKGDIAEGYSVSREKKESFPLTVTSAQKNPTAFYLCASSSRGGGHEQYFGPGTRLTVT.

This clonotype appeared a few times. The gene calls are TRBV5-1 and TRBJ1-1; no reliable D call. The germline CDR1 and CDR2 sequences are SGHRS and YFSETQ. The CDR3 is 18 amino acids. Trimming removed 4 bases from V and 5 bases from J, with 27 bases in between. The DNA of the CDR3 is TGCGCCAGCAGCCCTATAGACCTGCAACGCCTCTCGGAAACTGAAGCTTTCTTT. Encoded protein: CASSPIDLQRLSETEAFF.

This clonotype was found many times. The rearrangement links TRBV20-1 to TRBJ1-5; D remains unclear. The CDR3 is made up of 14 amino acids. The V end was cut by 4 bases, the J end by 0 bases, with 10 bases between. Germline assignment: CDR1 DFQATT and CDR2 SNEGSKA (reference sequence). CDR3 loop: CSATRVYSNQPQHF. DNA of the CDR3: TGCAGTGCTACTAGGGTGTATAGCAATCAGCCCCAGCATTTT.

The chain has TRBV9 and TRBJ2-1; unclear D gene. The CDR3 extends over 15 amino acids. Deletions cut 3 bases from V and 0 bases from J, with 10 bases between. Germline-derived CDR1 and CDR2 are SGDLS and YYNGEE. As DNA, the CDR3 is TGTGCCAGCAGCGGCCAGATACACTCCTACAATGAGCAGTTCTTC. Protein product: CASSGQIHSYNEQFF.

This clonotype was detected a few times. The chain uses TRBV6-5 and TRBJ2-1; 7 bases match TRBD2. Trimming took 0 bases from V and 6 from J; bases not matched to a gene: 8. The CDR3 extends over 16 amino acids. Germline V gene lookup returns CDR1 MNHEY and CDR2 SVGAGI. The CDR3 reads CASSYSLASGVNEQFF. The DNA for the CDR3 is TGTGCCAGCAGTTACTCGTTGGCTAGCGGCGTCAATGAGCAGTTCTTC.

J is TRBJ2-3 and V is TRBV12-5; TRBD2 aligns across 8 bases. The CDR3 sequence is 14 residues long. J was trimmed by 6 bases and V by 1 base; bases with no gene match: 3. CDR1 is LGHNT, CDR2 FRNRAP, per germline. The CDR3 protein is CASGLGREADTQYF. In DNA, the CDR3 is TGTGCTAGTGGTTTGGGGCGGGAGGCGGATACGCAGTATTTT.

Only a few counts were recorded for this clonotype. The rearrangement links TRBV11-2 to TRBJ2-3, with D uncertain. This CDR3 is built from 16 residues. Germline CDR1 and CDR2: SGHAT and FQNNGV. Trimming cost V 2 bases and J 4 bases, with 16 bases left between them. The CDR3 region is CASSLTSRNKADTQYF. Here the CDR3 DNA reads TGTGCCAGCAGCTTAACCTCGCGTAACAAGGCAGATACGCAGTATTTT.

The chain employs TRBV14 and TRBJ2-1; tentatively, D is TRBD1 (5 bases). Trimming cost V 6 bases and J 10 bases, with 10 bases left between them. The CDR3 has 11 residues. CDR1 is SGHDN, CDR2 FVKESK, per germline. The CDR3: CASSRNREQFF. The CDR3 nucleotides read TGTGCCAGCAGTCGAAACAGGGAGCAGTTCTTC.

This clonotype is medium-sized in the sample. The J gene is TRBJ2-7, the V gene TRBV7-6, with D uncertain. This CDR3 contains 13 residues. Germline CDR1 is SGHVS and CDR2 is FNYEAQ. The V end lost 2 bases, the J end lost 7 bases, and 12 bases lay between the germline ends. DNA for the CDR3: TGTGCCAGCAGCTTAAGCTATCTCGGAGAGCAGTACTTC. Encoded protein: CASSLSYLGEQYF.

The chain has TRBV7-3 and TRBJ2-2, with D perhaps matching TRBD1 (7 bases). This CDR3 has 15 residues. Deletions cut 5 bases from V and 4 bases from J, with 14 bases between. CDR1 and CDR2 (germline): SGHTA, FQGTGA. The chain's CDR3 is CASSQGGSGTGELFF. The CDR3 DNA sequence: TGTGCCAGCAGCCAGGGGGGTAGCGGCACCGGGGAGCTGTTTTTT.

This chain connects TRBV6-2 or TRBV6-3 to TRBJ2-4; 13 bases match TRBD2. CDR1 and CDR2 (germline): MNHEY, SVGEGT. The CDR3 is made up of 18 amino acids. Trimming took 2 bases from V and 6 from J; bases not matched to a gene: 10. The CDR3 is CASSYTTRTSGSGNIQYF. CDR3 coding DNA: TGTGCCAGCAGTTACACTACCAGGACTAGCGGGAGCGGAAACATTCAGTACTTC.

This clonotype was observed many times. The CDR3 region is CASSKPRDRSYQETQYF. CDR3 bases: TGTGCCAGCAGCAAACCCCGGGACAGATCGTACCAAGAGACCCAGTACTTC. The chain recombines TRBV21-1 with TRBJ2-5; the table's D call of TRBD1 was not tested on the DNA. TRBV21-1 has pseudogene status. This CDR3 region has 17 residues.

The rearrangement links TRBV14 to TRBJ2-7; D may be TRBD1 (5 bases). The V and J ends lost 3 bases and 3 bases respectively, with 12 bases between them. CDR1 is SGHDN and CDR2 is FVKESK in the germline V gene. There are 14 residues in the CDR3. CDR3 loop: CASSQEGVDYEQYF. For the CDR3, the DNA is TGTGCCAGCAGCCAGGAAGGGGTAGACTACGAGCAGTACTTC. Based on the CDR3 plus reference TRBV14 and TRBJ2-7, the full variable domain is EAGVTQFPSHSVIEKGQTVTLRCDPISGHDNLYWYRRVMGKEIKFLLHFVKESKQDESGMPNNRFLAERTGGTYSTLKVQPAELEDSGVYFCASSQEGVDYEQYFGPGTRLTVT.

At least ten counts were recorded for this clonotype. The rearrangement uses TRBV20-1 and TRBJ2-5; maybe TRBD2 (5 bases). Germline CDR1 is DFQATT and CDR2 is SNEGSKA (reference sequence). The CDR3 length is 12 residues. Trimming cost V 8 bases and J 1 base, with 11 bases left between them. In DNA, the CDR3 is TGCAGTCCCCGACGGGGCCAAGAGACCCAGTACTTC. It specifies CSPRRGQETQYF.

The chain combines TRBV6-5 with TRBJ2-4; D possibly corresponds to TRBD1 (6 bases). Trimming shortened V by 2 bases and J by 4 bases, and 12 bases separated the two germline ends. This CDR3 contains 15 residues. Germline V CDR1 and CDR2: MNHEY, SVGAGI. The CDR3 sequence is CASSYAGDPKNIQYF. The DNA of the CDR3 is TGTGCCAGCAGTTACGCAGGGGACCCAAAAAACATTCAGTACTTC.

The chain recombines TRBV20-1 with TRBJ2-7; possible D gene TRBD2, 6 bases. V was cut by 5 bases and J by 4 bases, with 18 bases left in between. The CDR3 extends over 14 amino acids. Germline CDR1 reads DFQATT; CDR2 reads SNEGSKA (reference sequence). As DNA, the CDR3 is TGCAGTGCTCTAGGCTCCGGGAGAGAGTACGAGCAGTACTTC. Translated, it gives CSALGSGREYEQYF.

This clonotype occurred a few times. The chain is built from TRBV2 and TRBJ2-7, with 8 bases that match TRBD1. This CDR3 has 15 amino acids. Germline CDR1 is SNHLY and CDR2 is FYNNEI. V was pared by 8 bases and J by 5 bases, with 14 bases of the junction left unmatched. CDR3 loop: CASRQTGTGLNEQYF. CDR3 in DNA: TGTGCCAGCCGCCAGACCGGGACAGGTCTCAACGAGCAGTACTTC.

The table lists this clonotype with a few counts. The chain has TRBV4-3 and TRBJ1-2; D is unclear. Trimming removed 4 bases at V and 5 bases at J, with 14 bases between. Germline V gene sequence: CDR1 LGHNA, CDR2 YSLEER. This CDR3 spans 14 amino acids. The CDR3 spells CASSPPGGVYGYTF. Here the CDR3 DNA reads TGCGCCAGCAGCCCACCTGGCGGGGTGTATGGCTACACCTTC.

The J gene is TRBJ2-1, the V gene TRBV9, with a tentative D call TRBD2 (6 bases). Trimming removed 3 bases from V and 0 bases from J, with 10 bases in between. Germline assignment: CDR1 SGDLS and CDR2 YYNGEE. This CDR3 spans 15 amino acids. Here the CDR3 reads CASSESGLSYNEQFF. The CDR3 nucleotides read TGTGCCAGCAGCGAGAGCGGGCTCTCCTACAATGAGCAGTTCTTC.

The chain recombines TRBV9 with TRBJ2-1, with TRBD2 matching 7 bases. The CDR3 extends over 14 amino acids. Germline V lookup: CDR1 SGDLS, CDR2 YYNGEE. V lost 7 bases, J lost 6 bases, and 10 bases stayed unmatched. The CDR3 reads CASGDGRSVNEQFF. CDR3 DNA: TGTGCCAGCGGGGACGGGAGGTCAGTCAATGAGCAGTTCTTC.